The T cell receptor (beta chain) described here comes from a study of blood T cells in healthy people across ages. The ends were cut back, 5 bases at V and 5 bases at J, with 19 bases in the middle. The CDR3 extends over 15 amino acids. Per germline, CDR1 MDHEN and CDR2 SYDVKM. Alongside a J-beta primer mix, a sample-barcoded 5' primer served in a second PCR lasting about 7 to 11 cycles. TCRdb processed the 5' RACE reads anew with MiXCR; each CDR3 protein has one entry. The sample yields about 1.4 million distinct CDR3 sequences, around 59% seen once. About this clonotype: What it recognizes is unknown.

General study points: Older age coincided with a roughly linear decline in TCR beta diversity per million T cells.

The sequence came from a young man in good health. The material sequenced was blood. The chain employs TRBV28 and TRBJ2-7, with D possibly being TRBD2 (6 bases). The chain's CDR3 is CASSIAGTADDEQYF. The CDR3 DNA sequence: TGTGCCAGCAGTATCGCAGGGACTGCCGACGACGAGCAGTACTTC.